The clone carrying this T cell receptor beta chain has just a few counts. Its antigen remains unidentified. As for time point: newly diagnosed GD, antithyroid drugs for less than 3 months. Scientists built the TCR library using RNA that was extracted from PBMCs. The germline V gene encodes CDR1 MNHNS and CDR2 SASEGT. The length of the CDR3 is 16 residues. The V and J ends lost 6 bases and 7 bases, in that order; junction bases with no gene match: 12. This entry belongs to a study of regulatory T cells in long-lasting Graves disease. Whole-study findings and limits: Persistent disease preferred TRBV28, TRBJ1-2 and TRBJ2-5. Persistent Graves' patients showed a TCR diversity that was lower than that of newly diagnosed ones.

Through Arm-PCR of CDR3 regions and iRepertoire HTBI primers, TCR beta libraries were built. TCRdb redid the calling of the multiplex PCR reads with MiXCR, one entry per CDR3 protein. The data hold approximately 400,000 distinct CDR3 sequences, with approximately 15% observed a single time. This same sample was also taken into another study, of T cells in Graves' hyperthyroidism and ophthalmopathy. That work states: Over 18 months, lack of ophthalmopathy progression marked Graves' hyperthyroidism as stable.

The material sequenced was peripheral blood mononuclear cells (PBMCs), taken at new diagnosis, from a patient treated with antithyroid drugs. V usage is TRBV6-1 and J usage is TRBJ1-5; 10 bases are shared with TRBD1. The source is a middle-aged woman with Graves disease. The CDR3 loop reads CASSPAGTGDCQPQHF. The CDR3 nucleotides are TGTGCCAGCAGCCCAGCTGGGACAGGGGACTGCCAGCCCCAGCATTTT.